The rows below give T cell receptor beta chains drawn from one sample of a study of T cells in Graves' hyperthyroidism and ophthalmopathy. TCRdb re-called the multiplex PCR reads through MiXCR, storing one row per CDR3 protein. The sample holds approximately 720,000 distinct CDR3 sequences, 18% seen once. What was sequenced was blood. The source of these receptors is a woman aged 45-59 years with Graves' hyperthyroidism that later progressed to Graves' ophthalmopathy. The CDR3 runs from the conserved cysteine through the conserved F or W. The order of the fields is V gene, D gene, J gene, clone size, CDR3 DNA, CDR3 protein. The D gene is left open where the match is weak. Expanded clones get a size class; other rows say once, few or many, or leave the size out.

TRBV3-1,TRBD1,TRBJ2-7,-,TGTGCCAGCAGCGGACGACAGGGCTCCTACGAGCAGTACTTC,CASSGRQGSYEQYF
TRBV11-2,TRBD1,TRBJ2-2,many,TGTGCCAGCAGCTTACAGGGGGCGAGCACCGGGGAGCTGTTTTTT,CASSLQGASTGELFF
TRBV27,TRBD1,TRBJ1-2,-,TGTGCCAGCGGTTCCCTCGGCCTCCGGGACAGGGGGCGCAACTATGGCTACACCTTC,CASGSLGLRDRGRNYGYTF
TRBV6-1,-,TRBJ1-2,-,TGTGCCAGCGGGAGGGAGAGTGGCTACACCTTC,CASGRESGYTF
TRBV3-1,-,TRBJ2-5,many,TGTGCCAGCAGCCACAGAGGGGAAGAGACCCAGTACTTC,CASSHRGEETQYF
TRBV7-2,TRBD1,TRBJ1-2,few,TGTGCCAGCAGCTTAGGCGGACAGGGAATGGGCGGCTACACCTTC,CASSLGGQGMGGYTF
TRBV27,TRBD2,TRBJ2-3,few,TGTGCCAGCAGTCACCCCGGGGGGGCAGATACGCAGTATTTT,CASSHPGGADTQYF
TRBV12-3/TRBV12-4,-,TRBJ1-1,-,TGTGCCAGCAGTTTATCTCTCTCTGGCACTGAAGCTTTCTTT,CASSLSLSGTEAFF
TRBV7-9,-,TRBJ1-2,-,TGTGCCAGCACCCTGCAGGGAACTTCCTTGTATGGCTACACCTTC,CASTLQGTSLYGYTF
TRBV27,-,TRBJ1-1,many,TGTGCCAGCAGTTCCATCTCGGTGTGGACTGAAGCTTTCTTT,CASSSISVWTEAFF
TRBV20-1,TRBD1,TRBJ2-7,many,TGCAGTGCGCAAAGGACAGGGAACTCCTACGAGCAGTACTTC,CSAQRTGNSYEQYF
TRBV29-1,-,TRBJ1-6,few,TGCAGCGTTGAAATGAAGGGACTCCTAAATTCACCCCTCCACTTT,CSVEMKGLLNSPLHF
TRBV13,-,TRBJ1-6,few,TGTGCCAGCAGCTTAAACCTGGAGAGGGGAAGATCACCCCTCCACTTT,CASSLNLERGRSPLHF
TRBV25-1,-,TRBJ2-7,-,TGTGCCAGCAGTGAGCATACTAGGGGTTACGAGCAGTACTTC,CASSEHTRGYEQYF
TRBV6-2/TRBV6-3,TRBD1,TRBJ1-1,few,TGTGCCAGCAGTGACCTGACAGGGCGAGGGAACACTGAAGCTTTCTTT,CASSDLTGRGNTEAFF
TRBV2,TRBD1,TRBJ2-7,many,TGTGCCAGCACAGGTGGACAGGCTGCCTACGAGCAGTACTTC,CASTGGQAAYEQYF
TRBV5-8,-,TRBJ1-2,many,TGTGCCAGCAGCTCGGGGGCAGTTGATTTCAGTGGCTACACCTTC,CASSSGAVDFSGYTF
TRBV2,TRBD1,TRBJ1-2,many,TGTGCCAGCAGTGAAGTAGCCTGGGACAGGGGAGACTATGGCTACACCTTC,CASSEVAWDRGDYGYTF
TRBV20-1,-,TRBJ1-2,few,TGCAGTGCAGGGAATGACTATGGCTACACCTTC,CSAGNDYGYTF
TRBV2,TRBD2,TRBJ2-5,-,TGTGCCAGCAGTGGGACTAGTTTTGGGGAGACCCAGTACTTC,CASSGTSFGETQYF
TRBV5-1,-,TRBJ2-5,many,TGCGCCAGCAGCCCCTCGTACCAACAAGAGACCCAGTACTTC,CASSPSYQQETQYF
TRBV11-1,-,TRBJ2-1,many,TGTGCCAGCAGCTTAGCCCGGGGGCGGAACAATGAGCAGTTCTTC,CASSLARGRNNEQFF
TRBV5-1,-,TRBJ1-3,-,TGCGCCAGCAGCAAGGACAGCTCTGGAAACACCATATATTTT,CASSKDSSGNTIYF
TRBV7-2,TRBD1,TRBJ1-1,many,TGTGCCAGCAGCTTTGCGACAGGGTTCCCGAACACTGAAGCTTTCTTT,CASSFATGFPNTEAFF
TRBV29-1,TRBD1,TRBJ1-1,once,TGCAGCGGACGCCACAGGGGGAACACTGAAGCTTTCTTT,CSGRHRGNTEAFF
TRBV6-2/TRBV6-3,TRBD1,TRBJ2-1,many,TGTGCCAGCAGTCGAAACAGGGGGCTGTACAATGAGCAGTTCTTC,CASSRNRGLYNEQFF
TRBV5-1,TRBD1,TRBJ2-5,few,TGCGCCAGCAGCTGGCAGGGGGCCCAAGAGACCCAGTACTTC,CASSWQGAQETQYF
TRBV6-6,-,TRBJ1-2,few,TGTGCCAGCAGTTACTATGGGGGGCCGGGCTATGGCTACACCTTC,CASSYYGGPGYGYTF
TRBV11-3,-,TRBJ2-2,-,TGTGCCAGCAGCTTAAGACTCAACACCGGGGAGCTGTTTTTT,CASSLRLNTGELFF
TRBV13,TRBD1,TRBJ1-2,few,TGTGCCAGCAGCCGGGGCGGAGGGGGCGGTGGCTACACCTTC,CASSRGGGGGGYTF
TRBV7-8,-,TRBJ1-1,few,TGTGCCAGCAGTAGTCGGGGGGGCTCGTTAGGCTACACTGAAGCTTTCTTT,CASSSRGGSLGYTEAFF
TRBV7-9,-,TRBJ2-2,-,TGTGCCAGCAGCTTCACGCCCCCGCCTAACACCGGGGAGCTGTTTTTT,CASSFTPPPNTGELFF
TRBV9,-,TRBJ2-5,many,TGTGCCAGCAGCGTAGGGCAGGGGAGAGAGACCCAGTACTTC,CASSVGQGRETQYF